A selection of T cell receptor beta chains follows, all from one sample in a study of regulatory T cells in long-lasting Graves disease. TCRdb ran MiXCR on the multiplex PCR reads and lists one entry per CDR3 protein. This table holds approximately 350,000 distinct CDR3 sequences, 10% to 15% found once. These data were also filed under a second study, of T cells in Graves' hyperthyroidism and ophthalmopathy.

The material was peripheral blood mononuclear cells (PBMCs), obtained at new diagnosis, from a patient treated with antithyroid drugs. These receptors all stem from a young woman with Graves disease. Both conserved end residues are part of each CDR3. Each record gives: J gene, V gene, CDR3 protein.

>TRBJ1-2|TRBV4-1
CASSQGTGRYGYTF
>TRBJ2-5|TRBV20-1
CSAPRGVGRAQYF
>TRBJ2-2|TRBV5-6
CASSFYAGAGITGELFF
>TRBJ2-2|TRBV19
CASSILDRGGTGELFF
>TRBJ1-1|TRBV29-1
CSSCLHGGTEAFF
>TRBJ1-5|TRBV10-3
CAISGQGDQPQHF
>TRBJ2-1|TRBV6-5
CASSFRDSNEQFF
>TRBJ2-7|TRBV27
CASSLSPVGTAVYEQYF
>TRBJ1-1|TRBV20-1
CSASPQLNTEAFF
>TRBJ2-5|TRBV20-1
CSARGQGARETQYF
>TRBJ2-2|TRBV4-2
CASSQPNLVGAGELFF
>TRBJ2-5|TRBV30
CAWSVTSGREETQYF
>TRBJ2-2|TRBV7-9
CASSPMTGVRLFITGELFF
>TRBJ2-1|TRBV19
CASSTTGTRLTTGIKRSSYNEQFF
>TRBJ1-1|TRBV5-1
CASSSLQGERAFF
>TRBJ2-2|TRBV24-1
CATGGENTGELFF
>TRBJ1-1|TRBV12-3/TRBV12-4
CASSLARVTEAFF
>TRBJ2-3|TRBV2
CASISGAADTQYF
>TRBJ1-1|TRBV6-5
CASSYSLADLNTEAFF
>TRBJ2-1|TRBV5-1
CASSLWGVGERLISYNEQFF
>TRBJ2-3|TRBV6-1
CASSPLGQDSTDTQYF
>TRBJ1-1|TRBV10-3
CAISESAMSDTEAFF
>TRBJ2-7|TRBV6-5
CASSYGQGAYEQYF
>TRBJ2-1|TRBV7-8
CASSLGQAGGNEQFF
>TRBJ2-1|TRBV12-3/TRBV12-4
CASSLGVEHEQFF
>TRBJ2-5|TRBV7-9
CASSFTGGQVETQYF
>TRBJ1-1|TRBV7-9
CASSLARGPENTEAFF
>TRBJ1-4|TRBV7-9
CASSAPDEKLFF
>TRBJ1-5|TRBV12-3/TRBV12-4
CASRVPFGNQPQHF
>TRBJ2-5|TRBV11-2
CASTRSGPQETQYF
>TRBJ2-1|TRBV19
CASSRVPGYNEQFF
>TRBJ2-1|TRBV19
CASSRRGSANEQFF
>TRBJ2-4|TRBV13
CASSFGDRAIQYF
>TRBJ2-1|TRBV5-1
CASSFTPPSGSYNEQFF
>TRBJ2-7|TRBV18
CASSPQGSALEQYF
>TRBJ2-1|TRBV7-3
CASSLNPRLVNEQFF
>TRBJ2-7|TRBV18
CASSPTGVGYEQYF
>TRBJ1-2|TRBV7-9
CASSLVPDRVGCAF
>TRBJ1-5|TRBV12-3/TRBV12-4
CASSSTGYSNQPQHF
>TRBJ2-7|TRBV18
CASSPTPGPTLGEQYF
>TRBJ2-1|TRBV13
CASSSGLAGDYEQFF
>TRBJ1-5|TRBV12-3/TRBV12-4
CASLRDRGGYSNQPQHF
>TRBJ2-1|TRBV6-5
CASSYFYNEQFF
>TRBJ2-7|TRBV29-1
CSVEDPINIYEQYF
>TRBJ1-2|TRBV6-5
CASSWAGGAGGYTF
>TRBJ1-1|TRBV11-2
CASSFTGRRNTEAFF
>TRBJ2-2|TRBV20-1
CSASPWGRGGNTGELFF
>TRBJ1-4|TRBV5-1
CASSLESPENEKLFF
>TRBJ1-3|TRBV5-8
CASSRQGTGYTIYF
>TRBJ1-5|TRBV7-2
CASSLDPGLRPQHF
>TRBJ1-5|TRBV12-3/TRBV12-4
CASSTTGTSNQPQHF